One and the same sample provided the 21 T cell receptor beta chains below, sequenced in a study of cytomegalovirus exposure and HLA in healthy donors. This PCR relied on a set of 60 Vbeta primers and 13 Jbeta primers. Libraries were prepared by immunoSEQ multiplex PCR; TCRdb keeps only in-frame clonotypes and omits some of them. Among roughly 73,000 clones, over 70% were seen once, and the ten largest hold 9.5% to 15%. The sequenced sample was PBMCs. These receptors were collected from a man between 65 and 85 years old in good health and CMV-seronegative.

This chain uses TRBV19 with TRBJ1-2, with 7 bases that match TRBD1. This CDR3 region has 14 residues. V gave up 5 bases and J gave up 6 bases; unmatched junction bases: 9. Germline CDR1 and CDR2: LNHDA and SQIVND (reference sequence). CDR3 amino acids: CASSGTQGFNGYTF. In nucleotides, the CDR3 is TGTGCCAGTAGTGGCACACAGGGGTTCAATGGCTACACCTTC.

This clone was seen just once. The V gene is TRBV30, the J gene TRBJ2-5; tentative D call: TRBD2 (7 bases). V lost 7 bases to trimming and J lost 4 bases, with 13 bases between them. Germline assignment: CDR1 GTSNPN and CDR2 SVGIG (reference sequence). The CDR3 covers 12 residues. CDR3 in DNA: TGTGCCTTGTCGGGGGGCTCAGAGACCCAGTACTTC. Its translation is CALSGGSETQYF.

The V gene is TRBV7-2, the J gene TRBJ2-3; TRBD2 is a possible D gene (6 bases). CDR1 and CDR2 from the germline V gene are SGHTA and FQGNSA. The CDR3 is made up of 15 amino acids. Between the trimmed V and J ends, which lost 5 bases and 0 bases, there was a span of 12 bases. CDR3 region: CASSQAAGSTDTQYF. Written as DNA, the CDR3 is TGTGCCAGCAGCCAGGCGGCGGGGAGCACAGATACGCAGTATTTT.

To note about this clone: Germline and junction disagree at one end, which may indicate a read error. V gene TRBV7-9 combines with J gene TRBJ1-6; 8 positions agree with TRBD1. Germline lookup yields CDR1 SEHNR and CDR2 FQNEAQ (reference sequence). This CDR3 is 15 amino acids long. CDR3 amino acids: CSSSLGQVAGSPLHF. DNA for the CDR3: TGTTCCAGCAGCTTGGGACAGGTCGCGGGGTCACCCCTCCACTTT.

The chain joins TRBV9 to TRBJ2-7, with TRBD1 matching 7 bases. Germline assignment: CDR1 SGDLS and CDR2 YYNGEE. CDR3 size: 15 residues. V lost 0 bases to trimming and J lost 3 bases; unmatched junction nucleotides: 6. CDR3 sequence reads: CASSVATGTVYEQYF. The CDR3 bases are TGTGCCAGCAGCGTAGCTACAGGGACAGTCTACGAGCAGTACTTC.

This clone is labeled medium-sized (0.01 to 0.1%). V is TRBV30 and J is TRBJ1-4, with D possibly TRBD1 on 5 matching bases. The CDR3 is 17 residues long. Trimming removed 1 base at V and 7 bases at J, with 22 bases between. Looked up from germline, CDR1 is GTSNPN and CDR2 is SVGIG (reference sequence). Written as DNA, the CDR3 is TGTGCCTGGAGTGGCGGAGGGACGCCCGAGGTGGGTGAAAAACTGTTTTTT. It translates to CAWSGGGTPEVGEKLFF.

The rearrangement uses TRBV5-1 and TRBJ2-1; 7 bases agree with TRBD1. With V trimmed by 3 bases and J by 6 bases, 6 bases remained unmatched. The CDR3 has 14 amino acids. Germline CDR1 SGHRS, CDR2 YFSETQ. This CDR3 is CASSSRQGLNEQFF. The CDR3 coding sequence is TGCGCCAGCAGCTCTAGACAGGGTCTCAATGAGCAGTTCTTC.

This clone was seen a handful of times. This chain connects TRBV19 to TRBJ2-5, with a tentative D call TRBD2 (5 bases). Germline values: CDR1 LNHDA, CDR2 SQIVND (reference sequence). Trimming pared 5 bases from V and 7 bases from J, leaving 14 bases between. The CDR3 covers 13 residues. The CDR3 protein is CASSFSREGTQYF. CDR3 bases: TGTGCCAGTAGTTTTTCCCGCGAGGGGACCCAGTACTTC.

This clone turned up a few times. The chain has TRBV19 and TRBJ1-2, with 8 bases lining up with TRBD1. Losses at the gene ends were 4 bases for V and 4 bases for J; bases not matched to a gene: 5. This CDR3 has 14 amino acids. In germline, CDR1 is LNHDA, CDR2 SQIVND (reference sequence). The chain's CDR3 is CASSTPGQAYGYTF. CDR3 DNA: TGTGCCAGTAGTACTCCGGGACAGGCCTATGGCTACACCTTC.

J is TRBJ1-2 and V is TRBV30; 7 bases are shared with TRBD1. J gave up 4 bases and V 4 bases, and 3 bases lay outside the gene matches. The CDR3 runs 12 residues. Per the germline V gene, CDR1 is GTSNPN and CDR2 is SVGIG (reference sequence). The CDR3 region is CAWNGQVYGYTF. For the CDR3, the DNA is TGTGCCTGGAACGGACAGGTCTATGGCTACACCTTC.

This clone is a singleton in its sample. The V call is TRBV29-1, the J call TRBJ2-2; 7 bases are a match to TRBD1. This CDR3 comprises 14 residues. Per the germline V gene, CDR1 is SQVTM and CDR2 is ANQGSEA. V gave up 4 bases and J gave up 2 bases; unmatched junction bases: 4. CDR3 coding DNA: TGCAGCGTTGTACGGGACAGAAACACCGGGGAGCTGTTTTTT. As protein: CSVVRDRNTGELFF.

The chain has TRBV6-5 and TRBJ1-1; TRBD1 might be the D (5 bases). This CDR3 spans 15 amino acids. The germline V gene has CDR1 MNHEY and CDR2 SVGAGI. V gave up 0 bases and J gave up 8 bases, with 16 bases separating them. The CDR3 DNA follows: TGTGCCAGCAGTTACTCGAGAAGACAGACGACCGAAGCTTTCTTT. Its translation: CASSYSRRQTTEAFF.

In this sample, this clone turned up once. The V and J genes are TRBV18 and TRBJ1-5, with D uncertain. The CDR3 spans 13 residues. With 2 bases removed from V and 8 bases from J, the gap between germline ends came to 10 bases. Looked up from germline, CDR1 is KGHSH and CDR2 is LQKENI. CDR3 coding DNA: TGTGCCAGCTCACCAACAGATCTTGAGCCCCAGCATTTT. Its protein is CASSPTDLEPQHF.

The chain joins TRBV5-1 to TRBJ1-2; TRBD1 matches 11 bases. From germline, CDR1 is SGHRS and CDR2 YFSETQ. J was trimmed by 3 bases and V by 4 bases; bases with no gene match: 5. The CDR3 covers 15 residues. In nucleotides, the CDR3 is TGCGCCAGCAGCAAGGGACAGGGGGGAGACTATGGCTACACCTTC. The encoded protein is CASSKGQGGDYGYTF.

This clone was counted many times. The CDR3 nucleotides are TGTGCCATCAGTGAGTGGACTAGCGTATCCTACGAGCAGTACTTC. Its protein product is CAISEWTSVSYEQYF. V is TRBV10-3 and J is TRBJ2-7, with 9 bases matching TRBD2. The J segment lost 1 base and the V segment lost 1 base, leaving 2 bases of the junction unmatched. Germline CDR1 is ENHRY and CDR2 is SYGVKD. The CDR3 has 15 amino acids.

This chain uses TRBV27 with TRBJ1-6, with 10 positions matching TRBD1. Germline assignment: CDR1 MNHEY and CDR2 SMNVEV (reference sequence). J was trimmed by 2 bases and V by 6 bases; bases with no gene match: 13. CDR3 length equals 19 residues. The CDR3 region is CASSRYGTGARAYNSPLHF. DNA for the CDR3: TGTGCCAGCAGCCGTTACGGGACAGGGGCGCGGGCCTATAATTCACCCCTCCACTTT.

J is TRBJ2-2 and V is TRBV10-2, with TRBD2 matching 7 bases. The CDR3 length is 16 residues. V lost 3 bases and J lost 6; bases outside the gene matches: 10. CDR1 is WSHSY, CDR2 SAAADI, per germline. CDR3 protein: CASSDGGIASAGELFF. The CDR3 region has the DNA TGCGCCAGCAGTGACGGGGGGATTGCCTCCGCCGGGGAGCTGTTTTTT.

The chain joins TRBV27 to TRBJ2-1; 8 bases are a match to TRBD1. Germline CDR1 MNHEY, CDR2 SMNVEV (reference sequence). V trimming: 6 bases; J trimming: 3 bases; junction bases outside the gene matches: 7. This CDR3 is 15 amino acids long. The CDR3 DNA reads as TGTGCCAGCAGGGGAGGACAGGGATACTACAATGAGCAGTTCTTC. Residues: CASRGGQGYYNEQFF.

The chain has TRBV5-1 and TRBJ2-3; the D gene is possibly TRBD2 (6 bases). The V and J ends lost 0 bases and 3 bases respectively, with 11 bases between them. Looked up from germline, CDR1 is SGHRS and CDR2 is YFSETQ. The CDR3 consists of 15 residues. The CDR3 DNA sequence: TGCGCCAGCAGCTTGGCGGGGGTAGAGACAGATACGCAGTATTTT. It translates to CASSLAGVETDTQYF.

This chain connects TRBV6-5 to TRBJ1-2; 9 nucleotides line up with TRBD1. This CDR3 is 14 amino acids long. Germline loops: CDR1 MNHEY, CDR2 SVGAGI. V was clipped by 6 bases and J by 4 bases; unmatched bases: 6. The CDR3, as DNA: TGTGCCAGCAGGCGGGGACAGGGTATCTATGGCTACACCTTC. Its protein is CASRRGQGIYGYTF.

This clone was seen a single time. The chain couples TRBV30 to TRBJ2-3; 10 nucleotides line up with TRBD1. CDR1 is GTSNPN, CDR2 SVGIG, per germline (reference sequence). Losses at the gene ends were 3 bases for V and 6 bases for J; bases not matched to a gene: 15. CDR3 length: 17 residues. CDR3 in DNA: TGTGCCTGGAGAGACTACGGGGGACAGGGGTATGTGGATACGCAGTATTTT. Its protein is CAWRDYGGQGYVDTQYF. Filled out from reference TRBV30 and TRBJ2-3, the complete variable domain reads SQTIHQWPATLVQPVGSPLSLECTVEGTSNPNLYWYRQAAGRGLQLLFYSVGIGQISSEVPQNLSASRPQDRQFILSSKKLLLSDSGFYLCAWRDYGGQGYVDTQYFGPGTRLTVL.